This T cell receptor (beta chain) was sequenced in a study of cytomegalovirus exposure and HLA in healthy donors. 60 Vbeta and 13 Jbeta primers were used in PCR. Some clones are missing from TCRdb's copy, which holds only in-frame ones; the method was immunoSEQ multiplex PCR. The table records 100,000 to 120,000 clones, around 75% of them present only once. Between the trimmed V and J ends, which lost 2 bases and 0 bases, there was a span of 12 bases. CDR1 SGHRS and CDR2 YFSETQ come from the germline V gene. CDR3 length: 15 residues. Sequencing was carried out using PBMCs. This receptor was taken from a man aged 30 to 45 in good health and CMV-seronegative. The rearrangement uses TRBV5-1 and TRBJ2-7, with a weak D call TRBD2 (6 bases). The chain's CDR3 is CASSLWGGVSYEQYF. CDR3 coding DNA: TGCGCCAGCAGCTTATGGGGCGGGGTCTCCTACGAGCAGTACTTC.